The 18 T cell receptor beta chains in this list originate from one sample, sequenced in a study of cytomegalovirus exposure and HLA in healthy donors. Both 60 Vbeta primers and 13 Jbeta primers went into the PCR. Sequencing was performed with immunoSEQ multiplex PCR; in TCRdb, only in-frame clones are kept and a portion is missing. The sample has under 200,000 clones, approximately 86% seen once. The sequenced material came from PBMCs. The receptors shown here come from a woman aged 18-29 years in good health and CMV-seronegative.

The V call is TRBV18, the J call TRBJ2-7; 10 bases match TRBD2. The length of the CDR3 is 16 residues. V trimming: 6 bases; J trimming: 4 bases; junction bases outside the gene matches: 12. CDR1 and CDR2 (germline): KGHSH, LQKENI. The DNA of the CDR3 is TGTGCCAGCTCCCCCGAAGGGGAACTAGCGGGGTACGAGCAGTACTTC. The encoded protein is CASSPEGELAGYEQYF.

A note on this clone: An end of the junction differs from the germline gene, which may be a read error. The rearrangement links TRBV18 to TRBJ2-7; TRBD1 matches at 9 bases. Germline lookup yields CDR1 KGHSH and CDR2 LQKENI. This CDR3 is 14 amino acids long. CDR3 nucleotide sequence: TGTGCCAGCTCATGGACAGGGGAGGACTACGAGAAGTACTTC. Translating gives CASSWTGEDYEKYF.

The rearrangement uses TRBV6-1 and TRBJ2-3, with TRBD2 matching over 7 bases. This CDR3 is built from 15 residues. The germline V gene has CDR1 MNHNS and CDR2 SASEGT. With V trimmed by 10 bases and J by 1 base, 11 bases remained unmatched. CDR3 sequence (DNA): TGTGCCATGGCGAGACGGGGGGTAGGCACAGATACGCAGTATTTT. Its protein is CAMARRGVGTDTQYF.

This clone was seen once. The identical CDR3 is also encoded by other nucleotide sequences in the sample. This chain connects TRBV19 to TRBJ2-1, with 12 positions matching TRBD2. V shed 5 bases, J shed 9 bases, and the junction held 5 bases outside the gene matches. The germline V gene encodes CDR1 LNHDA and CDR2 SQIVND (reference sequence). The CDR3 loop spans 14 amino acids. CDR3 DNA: TGTGCCAGTAGTTTGACTAGCGGGAGTTCTGAGCAGTTCTTC. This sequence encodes CASSLTSGSSEQFF.

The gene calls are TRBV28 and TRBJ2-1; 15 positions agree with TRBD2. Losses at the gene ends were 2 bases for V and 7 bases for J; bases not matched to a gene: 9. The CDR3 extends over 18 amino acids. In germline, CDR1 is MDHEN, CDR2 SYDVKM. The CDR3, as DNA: TGTGCCAGCAGTTTAAACCCGGGACTAGCGGGGGGAATGAATGAGCAGTTCTTC. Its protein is CASSLNPGLAGGMNEQFF.

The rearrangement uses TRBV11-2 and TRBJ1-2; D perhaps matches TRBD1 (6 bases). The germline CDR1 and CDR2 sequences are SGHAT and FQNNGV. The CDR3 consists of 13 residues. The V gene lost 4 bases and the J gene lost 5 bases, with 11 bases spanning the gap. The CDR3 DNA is TGTGCCAGCAGCTGGACAGCAAAATATGGCTACACCTTC. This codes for CASSWTAKYGYTF.

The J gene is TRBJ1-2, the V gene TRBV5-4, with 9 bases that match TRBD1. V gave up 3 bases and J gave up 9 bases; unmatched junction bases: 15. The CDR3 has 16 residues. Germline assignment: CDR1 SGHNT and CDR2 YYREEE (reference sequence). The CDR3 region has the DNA TGTGCCAGCAGCTGGCCCCCGGGACAGGGATACGGTAGCTACACCTTC. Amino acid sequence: CASSWPPGQGYGSYTF.

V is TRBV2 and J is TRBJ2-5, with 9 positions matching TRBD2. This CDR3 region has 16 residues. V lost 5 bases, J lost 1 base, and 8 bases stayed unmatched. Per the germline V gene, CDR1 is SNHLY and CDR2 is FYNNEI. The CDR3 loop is CASSTPSGESQETQYF. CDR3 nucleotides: TGTGCCAGCAGTACTCCTAGCGGGGAAAGCCAAGAGACCCAGTACTTC.

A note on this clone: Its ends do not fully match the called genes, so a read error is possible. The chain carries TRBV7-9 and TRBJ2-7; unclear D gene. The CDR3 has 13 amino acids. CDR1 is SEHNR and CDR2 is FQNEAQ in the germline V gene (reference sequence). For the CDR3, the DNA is TGTTCCAGCAGCCCCCGAACGGCCTACGAGCAGTACTTC. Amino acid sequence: CSSSPRTAYEQYF.

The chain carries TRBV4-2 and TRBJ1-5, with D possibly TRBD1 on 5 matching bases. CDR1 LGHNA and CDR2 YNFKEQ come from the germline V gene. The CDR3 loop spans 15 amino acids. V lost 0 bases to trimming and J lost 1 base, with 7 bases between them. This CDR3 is CASSQEGGSNQPQHF. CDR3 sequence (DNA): TGTGCCAGCAGCCAAGAGGGGGGGAGCAATCAGCCCCAGCATTTT.

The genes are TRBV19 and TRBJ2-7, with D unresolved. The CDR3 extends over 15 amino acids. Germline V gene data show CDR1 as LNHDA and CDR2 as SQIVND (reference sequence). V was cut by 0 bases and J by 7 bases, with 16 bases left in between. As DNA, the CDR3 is TGTGCCAGTAGTATAGATGATATCGGTTTTCGGGAGCAGTACTTC. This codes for CASSIDDIGFREQYF. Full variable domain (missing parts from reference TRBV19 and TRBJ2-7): DGGITQSPKYLFRKEGQNVTLSCEQNLNHDAMYWYRQDPGQGLRLIYYSQIVNDFQKGDIAEGYSVSREKKESFPLTVTSAQKNPTAFYLCASSIDDIGFREQYFGPGTRLTVT.

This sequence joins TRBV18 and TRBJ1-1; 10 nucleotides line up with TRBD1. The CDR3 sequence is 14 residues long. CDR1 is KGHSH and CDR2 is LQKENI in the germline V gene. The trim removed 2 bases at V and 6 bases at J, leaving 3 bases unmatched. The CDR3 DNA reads TGTGCCAGCTCACCAGGACAGGGGGTACCTGAAGCTTTCTTT. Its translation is CASSPGQGVPEAFF.

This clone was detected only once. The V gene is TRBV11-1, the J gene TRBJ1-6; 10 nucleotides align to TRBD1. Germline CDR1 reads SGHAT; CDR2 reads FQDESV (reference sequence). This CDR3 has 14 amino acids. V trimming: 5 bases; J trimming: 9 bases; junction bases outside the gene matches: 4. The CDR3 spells CASSQGQGGSPLHF. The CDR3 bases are TGTGCCAGCAGCCAAGGACAGGGGGGTTCACCCCTCCACTTT.

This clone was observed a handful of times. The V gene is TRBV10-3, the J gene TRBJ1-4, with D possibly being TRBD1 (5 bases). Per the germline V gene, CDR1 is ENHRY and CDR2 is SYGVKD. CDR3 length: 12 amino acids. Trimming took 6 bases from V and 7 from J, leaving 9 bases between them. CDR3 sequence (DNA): TGTGCCATCAGCCAGGGAGGTGAAAAACTGTTTTTT. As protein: CAISQGGEKLFF.

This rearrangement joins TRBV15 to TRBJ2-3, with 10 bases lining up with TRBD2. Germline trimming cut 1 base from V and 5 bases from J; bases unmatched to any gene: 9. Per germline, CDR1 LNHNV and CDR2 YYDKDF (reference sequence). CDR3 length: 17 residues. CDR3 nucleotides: TGTGCCACCAGCAGAGGTTTTAGCGGGGGGCGGGGAGATACGCAGTATTTT. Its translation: CATSRGFSGGRGDTQYF.

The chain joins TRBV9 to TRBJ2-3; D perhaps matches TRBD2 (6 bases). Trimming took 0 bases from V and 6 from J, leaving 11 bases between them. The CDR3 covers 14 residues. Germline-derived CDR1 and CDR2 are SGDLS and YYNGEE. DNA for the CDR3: TGTGCCAGCAGCGTAGTCGGAGGGCCGGATACGCAGTATTTT. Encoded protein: CASSVVGGPDTQYF.

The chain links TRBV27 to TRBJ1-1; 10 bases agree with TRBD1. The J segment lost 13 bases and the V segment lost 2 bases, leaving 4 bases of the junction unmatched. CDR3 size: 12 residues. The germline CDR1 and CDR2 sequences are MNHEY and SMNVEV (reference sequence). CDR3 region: CASSLRQGALFF. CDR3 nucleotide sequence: TGTGCCAGCAGTTTAAGACAGGGGGCGCTTTTCTTT.

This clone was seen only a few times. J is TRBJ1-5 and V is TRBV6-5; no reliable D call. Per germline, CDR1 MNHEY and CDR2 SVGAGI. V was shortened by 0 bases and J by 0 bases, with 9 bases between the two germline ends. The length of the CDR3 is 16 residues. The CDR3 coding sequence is TGTGCCAGCAGTTACTCAGTGACACCTAGCAATCAGCCCCAGCATTTT. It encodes CASSYSVTPSNQPQHF.